The rows below give T cell receptor beta chains drawn from one sample of a study of T cells in Graves' hyperthyroidism and ophthalmopathy. TCRdb recomputed calls from the multiplex PCR reads with MiXCR, one row per CDR3 protein. The sample includes fewer than 650,000 distinct CDR3 sequences, roughly 14% of them seen just once. Material for sequencing was blood. These receptors came from a woman in her 30s with Graves' hyperthyroidism that later progressed to Graves' ophthalmopathy. CDR3s include the opening cysteine and the closing phenylalanine or tryptophan. D genes are given only for firm matches. Not all rows give a size; the values are once, few, many and, for expanded clones, a class.

few	TRBV3-1	TRBJ2-1	NA	TGTGCCAGCAGCCAGGTAGCCCATGAGCAGTTCTTC	CASSQVAHEQFF
many	TRBV6-1	TRBJ2-6	NA	TGTGCCAGCAGTGCTGTCGGTGCCTCTGGGGCCAACGTCCTGACTTTC	CASSAVGASGANVLTF
few	TRBV12-3/TRBV12-4	TRBJ2-3	NA	TGTGCCAGCAGTTCCAGAGCGGGCACAGATACGCAGTATTTT	CASSSRAGTDTQYF
many	TRBV15	TRBJ2-1	TRBD2	TGTGCCACCAGCAGGTTGGGGCGGGAGTTGAATGAGCAGTTCTTC	CATSRLGRELNEQFF
many	TRBV3-1	TRBJ2-1	TRBD2	TGTGCCAGCAGCCAAGTATGGGCGCTAGCGGGAGATGAGCAGTTCTTC	CASSQVWALAGDEQFF
many	TRBV19	TRBJ1-5	TRBD1	TGTGCCAGTAGTCCCAGGGGGGCTAGCAATCAGCCCCAGCATTTT	CASSPRGASNQPQHF
many	TRBV27	TRBJ2-7	NA	TGTGCCAGCGCCGATTCCTACGAGCAGTACTTC	CASADSYEQYF
few	TRBV6-1	TRBJ1-2	NA	TGTGCCAGCAGTGAAGCTGGCGGTCTCTATGGCTACACCTTC	CASSEAGGLYGYTF
many	TRBV7-2	TRBJ2-1	NA	TGTGCCAGCAGCTTAGATGAGGGAGCGGGTGAGCAGTTCTTC	CASSLDEGAGEQFF
NA	TRBV4-1	TRBJ1-1	NA	TGCGCCAGCAGCCAAGTGGGGAAAGGGCACACTGAAGCTTTCTTT	CASSQVGKGHTEAFF
few	TRBV28	TRBJ2-1	TRBD1	TGTGCCAGCAGCCCAACAGGGGGCTTGCGCGGAGAGCAGTTCTTC	CASSPTGGLRGEQFF
few	TRBV4-3	TRBJ2-1	NA	TGCGCCAGCAGCCAAGATCTCAGGTTATTGAATGAGCAGTTCTTC	CASSQDLRLLNEQFF
NA	TRBV5-1	TRBJ2-7	TRBD1	TGCGCCAGCAGCCCGGACAGGGGGTTGAGCTCCTACGAGCAGTACTTC	CASSPDRGLSSYEQYF
many	TRBV3-1	TRBJ2-1	TRBD1	TGTGCCACCATGTACTCCGGGACAGGGGTTATCAATGAGCAGTTCTTC	CATMYSGTGVINEQFF
many	TRBV28	TRBJ1-4	NA	TGTGCCAGCAGCTTGCCGGGACTATCTACAACTAATGAAAAACTGTTTTTT	CASSLPGLSTTNEKLFF
NA	TRBV18	TRBJ2-7	TRBD2	TGTGCCAGCTCAGGCCGACTAGCGGGAGTCGAGCAGTACTTC	CASSGRLAGVEQYF
many	TRBV28	TRBJ2-7	TRBD2	TGTGCCAGCAGAGATCCGGGAGGGCTTTACGAGCAGTACTTC	CASRDPGGLYEQYF
many	TRBV7-6	TRBJ2-7	TRBD2	TGTGCCAGCAGCTTAGCAGCGAGTAGCGGGTGGACGAACGAGCAGTACTTC	CASSLAASSGWTNEQYF
many	TRBV27	TRBJ2-1	NA	TGTGCCAGCAGCTCGCCCGCCAATGAGCAGTTCTTC	CASSSPANEQFF
many	TRBV18	TRBJ1-3	NA	TGTGCCAGCTCACAATGGACTAACACCATATATTTT	CASSQWTNTIYF
many	TRBV12-3/TRBV12-4	TRBJ2-5	TRBD1	TGTGCCAGCAGTTTTACAGGGGGCCGCGAGACCCAGTACTTC	CASSFTGGRETQYF
many	TRBV11-2	TRBJ2-2	NA	TGTGCCAGCAGCTCAGGACTGCTGAACACCGGGGAGCTGTTTTTT	CASSSGLLNTGELFF
NA	TRBV28	TRBJ1-5	TRBD1	TGTGCCAGCAGTGGGGGACAGGGGTACAATCAGCCCCAGCATTTT	CASSGGQGYNQPQHF
many	TRBV12-3/TRBV12-4	TRBJ2-7	TRBD2	TGTGCCAGCAATGCGCGGGGGAGCTCCTACGAGCAGTACTTC	CASNARGSSYEQYF
few	TRBV15	TRBJ2-3	NA	TGTGCCACCAGCGGAGGGATATACACAGATACGCAGTATTTT	CATSGGIYTDTQYF
NA	TRBV28	TRBJ1-6	TRBD1	TGTGCCAGCAGTACAGGGGGCGAAAATTCACCCCTCCACTTT	CASSTGGENSPLHF
few	TRBV5-1	TRBJ2-7	NA	TGCGCCAGCACCATGGACCTTTGGGAAGAGCAGTACTTC	CASTMDLWEEQYF
few	TRBV19	TRBJ2-7	NA	TGTGCCAGTAGTACAGGACGAGACCGCTACGAGCAGTACTTC	CASSTGRDRYEQYF
many	TRBV7-2	TRBJ2-6	TRBD1	TGTGCCAGCAGCAGCAGGACAGGGGAAGGGGCCAACGTCCTGACTTTC	CASSSRTGEGANVLTF
NA	TRBV5-4	TRBJ1-6	NA	TGTGCCAGCAGCTTGCCCGGACTTTTAAATAATTCACCCCTCCACTTT	CASSLPGLLNNSPLHF
few	TRBV6-1	TRBJ2-2	NA	TGTGCCAGCAGCACCGTGGCTAGCCCGGGCACCGGGGAGCTGTTTTTT	CASSTVASPGTGELFF
NA	TRBV28	TRBJ2-7	NA	TGTGCCACCTCTCTCACCGGGACAAAGGAACACGAGCAGTACTTC	CATSLTGTKEHEQYF
NA	TRBV28	TRBJ2-1	NA	TGTGCCAGCAGTTTAATAGCATCCATACGCAATGAGCAGTTCTTC	CASSLIASIRNEQFF
many	TRBV28	TRBJ2-3	NA	TGTGCCAGCAGTCCTCAAGGGGGATGGGCGGCGGAAGATACGCAGTATTTT	CASSPQGGWAAEDTQYF
many	TRBV6-1	TRBJ2-1	NA	TGTGCCAGCAGTCTATATAGAGGCAATGAGCAGTTCTTC	CASSLYRGNEQFF
many	TRBV20-1	TRBJ1-4	TRBD1	TGCAGTGCCGCAGGGGGGACGGAAAATGAAAAACTGTTTTTT	CSAAGGTENEKLFF
few	TRBV4-1	TRBJ2-7	NA	TGCGCCAGCAGCCAAGGCAATTACGAGCAGTACTTC	CASSQGNYEQYF
NA	TRBV18	TRBJ1-1	NA	TGTGCCAGCTCACCAAATCGAGCCACTGAAGCTTTCTTT	CASSPNRATEAFF
NA	TRBV6-7	TRBJ2-5	NA	TGTGCCAGCAGCGCCAGACGCGGAGAGACCCAGTACTTC	CASSARRGETQYF
many	TRBV20-1	TRBJ2-1	NA	TGCAGTGCTAGAGACAAGGGAACCTACAATGAGCAGTTCTTC	CSARDKGTYNEQFF
few	TRBV5-1	TRBJ2-4	NA	TGCGCCAGCAGACAGGAGCCCAAAAACATTCAGTACTTC	CASRQEPKNIQYF
many	TRBV12-3/TRBV12-4	TRBJ2-5	TRBD1	TGTGCCAGCAGTTCCCGGGACAGGGGTCAAGAGACCCAGTACTTC	CASSSRDRGQETQYF
NA	TRBV20-1	TRBJ1-1	NA	TGCAGTGCACCGGGCCAGGGAAGGACTGAAGCTTTCTTT	CSAPGQGRTEAFF
few	TRBV9	TRBJ2-1	TRBD2	TGTGCCAGCAGCGGCCGTGGCCTAGCGGGGCCCTACAATGAGCAGTTCTTC	CASSGRGLAGPYNEQFF
many	TRBV18	TRBJ2-1	TRBD2	TGTGCCAGCTCACCACAACAAGTAGCGGGAGAATACAATGAGCAGTTCTTC	CASSPQQVAGEYNEQFF
many	TRBV7-9	TRBJ2-7	NA	TGTGCCAGCAGCCCAGAGGGTCTCGAGCAGTACTTC	CASSPEGLEQYF
many	TRBV6-6	TRBJ1-3	NA	TGTGCCAGCAGTTACGTCGACGGCCGCTCTGGAAACACCATATATTTT	CASSYVDGRSGNTIYF
few	TRBV24-1	TRBJ2-1	NA	TGTGCCACCAGTGACGGAGGAGGGTACAATGAGCAGTTCTTC	CATSDGGGYNEQFF
many	TRBV5-4	TRBJ2-1	NA	TGTGCCAGCAGCTTGGCCGGTGGGGGGAGGATCTACAATGAGCAGTTCTTC	CASSLAGGGRIYNEQFF
NA	TRBV3-1	TRBJ1-1	NA	TGTGCCAGCAGCCTCCCTAGGGCTGAAGCTTTCTTT	CASSLPRAEAFF
many	TRBV6-1	TRBJ1-1	NA	TGCGCCAGCAGTTCTACAGGCCCGAACACTGAAGCTTTCTTT	CASSSTGPNTEAFF
once	TRBV3-1	TRBJ2-5	NA	TGTGCCAGCAGCCACCGAACAGGGTACCAAGAGACCCAGTACTTC	CASSHRTGYQETQYF
NA	TRBV7-9	TRBJ1-3	NA	TGTGCCAGCAGCCCCGGGAGGGTTCGTGGAAACACCATATATTTT	CASSPGRVRGNTIYF
NA	TRBV20-1	TRBJ2-7	TRBD2	TGCAGTGCTAGAGATAGTACTAGCGGGAGTTACGAGCAGTACTTC	CSARDSTSGSYEQYF
NA	TRBV2	TRBJ1-1	NA	TGTGCCAGCAGTGATCCTTCGGGGATCAACACTGAAGCTTTCTTT	CASSDPSGINTEAFF
many	TRBV15	TRBJ1-1	NA	TGTGCCACCAGCAGAGATACTCCGGAAGGGTACACTGAAGCTTTCTTT	CATSRDTPEGYTEAFF